The rows below give T cell receptor beta chains drawn from one sample of a study of blood T cells in healthy people across ages. From the 5' RACE reads, TCRdb called clonotypes with MiXCR, one entry per CDR3 protein. The table lists some 940,000 distinct CDR3 sequences, 25% to 30% of them singletons. These data were also filed under a second study, of T cells of mothers and their children.

The sequencing sample was made of blood. These receptors were obtained from a woman between 40 and 55 years old in good health. Each CDR3 is given with its conserved first and last residue. A D gene is named only where the DNA matches it firmly. Rows may omit the clone size; those that give it use once, few, many or a size class.

clone_size j_call v_call d_call cdr3_nt cdr3_aa
- TRBJ2-5 TRBV7-2 - TGTGCCAGCAGCTTAGGTTTCGGGGGTGGACAAGAGACCCAGTACTTC CASSLGFGGGQETQYF
many TRBJ2-1 TRBV9 - TGTGCCAGCAGCGTAGAAGGCCTAACGGGGGAGGAGCAGTTCTTC CASSVEGLTGEEQFF
many TRBJ2-7 TRBV4-1 - TGCGCCAGCAGCCAAGGGGGACTCCTCACTGGAATTACCACGTCCTACGAGCAGTACTTC CASSQGGLLTGITTSYEQYF
many TRBJ1-4 TRBV28 - TGTGCCAGCAGTTTAGGCCGGGGGGGGCGGAATGAAAAACTGTTTTTT CASSLGRGGRNEKLFF
many TRBJ2-7 TRBV20-1 - TGCAGTGCTAGAGTTAGGAGGACAGACCCCTACGAGCAGTACTTC CSARVRRTDPYEQYF
- TRBJ1-3 TRBV5-1 - TGCGCCAGCAGCCCCGGACACGGTTACACCATATATTTT CASSPGHGYTIYF
few TRBJ1-1 TRBV27 - TGTGCCAGCAGTTTATTTTTTTTTGGGGCTGACAGAAAGAACACTGAAGCTTTCTTT CASSLFFFGADRKNTEAFF
many TRBJ2-7 TRBV5-1 - TGCGCCAGCAGCTTGGGTACGGGGGAGCTTGCCGAGCAGTACTTC CASSLGTGELAEQYF
once TRBJ2-3 TRBV15 - TGTGCCACCAGCAGTGGTGTCAGGGGGGTCCCAGATACGCAGTATTTT CATSSGVRGVPDTQYF
few TRBJ1-6 TRBV5-1 - TGCGCCAGCAGCTTCTCAGGGTTCGATTCACCCCTCCACTTT CASSFSGFDSPLHF
many TRBJ2-4 TRBV6-6 - TGTGCCAGCAGTTACTCGAGCGGAGGATCCAAAAACATTCAGTACTTC CASSYSSGGSKNIQYF
- TRBJ1-2 TRBV7-9 TRBD1 TGTGCCAGCAGCTCCCCGTTCGGGACAGCTAACTATGGCTACACCTTC CASSSPFGTANYGYTF
few TRBJ2-3 TRBV9 - TGTGCCAGCAGCGTAGAGGCAGCTAGCACAGATACGCAGTATTTT CASSVEAASTDTQYF
few TRBJ2-3 TRBV27 - TGTGCCAGCAGTCCAAACCTCGGGGATAATACGCAGTATTTT CASSPNLGDNTQYF
- TRBJ2-5 TRBV5-1 - TGCGCCAGCAGTTTCCAGGCCGGGGAGACCCAGTACTTC CASSFQAGETQYF
few TRBJ2-5 TRBV12-3/TRBV12-4 TRBD2 TGTGCCAGCAGTGAGACCCCCAGCGGGGGGATTCAAGAGACCCAGTACTTC CASSETPSGGIQETQYF
few TRBJ1-6 TRBV7-9 - TGTGCCAGCAGCTTAGAGGGGTGGGGTTCACCCCTCCACTTT CASSLEGWGSPLHF
few TRBJ2-7 TRBV20-1 TRBD1 TGCAGTGCTATGGAACGGACAGGGCCTTACGAGCAGTACTTC CSAMERTGPYEQYF
- TRBJ2-2 TRBV5-1 - TGCGCCAGCGGCCAGGGGAACACCGGGGAGCTGTTTTTT CASGQGNTGELFF
- TRBJ1-2 TRBV3-1 - TGTGCCAGCAGCCTCGCGGAACTAAAGGGCTACACCTTC CASSLAELKGYTF
few TRBJ2-7 TRBV9 - TGTGCCAGCAGCGTAGGGGGGATCCCCTACAATGAGCAGTACTTC CASSVGGIPYNEQYF
few TRBJ1-1 TRBV12-3/TRBV12-4 - TGTGCCAGCAGTTTAGGGGCTGGGGCTTTCTTT CASSLGAGAFF
- TRBJ2-5 TRBV15 TRBD1 TGTGCCACCAGCACCGACAGGGCAGGAGAGACCCAGTACTTC CATSTDRAGETQYF
- TRBJ1-2 TRBV27 - TGTGCCAGCAGTTCTCGGATGAACTATGGCTACACCTTC CASSSRMNYGYTF
many TRBJ2-7 TRBV29-1 - TGCAGCGTTGAGGGGGGGCAGGCCTACGAGCAGTACTTC CSVEGGQAYEQYF
- TRBJ1-3 TRBV6-1 TRBD1 TGTGCCAGCAGTGCCGCAGGGGGAGGAGGAAACACCATATATTTT CASSAAGGGGNTIYF
- TRBJ2-3 TRBV5-1 - TGCGCCAGCAGCTTGGCCGACTGGGACACAGATACGCAGTATTTT CASSLADWDTDTQYF
- TRBJ2-1 TRBV7-9 - TGTGCCAGCAGCTTCGGGGGGCAGAATGAGCAGTTCTTC CASSFGGQNEQFF
- TRBJ2-1 TRBV7-9 - TGTGCCAGCAGCCCTTCGGCTGAGCAGTTCTTC CASSPSAEQFF
few TRBJ2-2 TRBV7-9 TRBD2 TGTGCCAGCAGCCAATTCGGGGGGACCGGGGAGCTGTTTTTT CASSQFGGTGELFF
- TRBJ1-1 TRBV30 TRBD1 TGTGCCTGGAGCCTTAGACAGGGGTTGGGCACTGAAGCTTTCTTT CAWSLRQGLGTEAFF
- TRBJ1-5 TRBV30 - TGTGCCTGGAGTGTACCCTCGTCGGCAGGTATTCTGCCCCAGCATTTT CAWSVPSSAGILPQHF
- TRBJ2-2 TRBV7-2 - TGTGCCAGCAGCCACGGACGGGGATACACCGGGGAGCTGTTTTTT CASSHGRGYTGELFF
- TRBJ2-1 TRBV4-2 - TGTGCCAGCAGCCAAGAGGACGCGAGCTCCTACAATGAGCAGTTCTTC CASSQEDASSYNEQFF
many TRBJ2-7 TRBV20-1 TRBD1 TGCAGTGCCACGAACGGACAGGGGGCGTACGAGCAGTACTTC CSATNGQGAYEQYF
- TRBJ2-7 TRBV27 - TGTGCCAGCAGTCTCCAACAGGGGGGGTTCCCGAACTACGAGCAGTACTTC CASSLQQGGFPNYEQYF
- TRBJ2-1 TRBV29-1 - TGCAGCGTTGATAACAGGGAGTTTCTTTCCAATGAGCAGTTCTTC CSVDNREFLSNEQFF
- TRBJ2-2 TRBV28 TRBD1 TGTGCCACCAAGGGGACAGTCCCCGGGGAGCTGTTTTTT CATKGTVPGELFF
- TRBJ1-6 TRBV3-1 - TGTGCCAGCAGCCAAGCGGAAGGTAATTCACCCCTCCACTTT CASSQAEGNSPLHF
- TRBJ2-1 TRBV3-1 - TGTGCCAGCAGCCCCCCAAGGACCCAGTACAATGAGCAGTTCTTC CASSPPRTQYNEQFF
- TRBJ2-3 TRBV7-9 - TGTGCCAGCAGCTCTCTCGGGCAGCTCACAGATACGCAGTATTTT CASSSLGQLTDTQYF
- TRBJ1-1 TRBV20-1 - TGCAGTGCTAGCGACAACCCGGGCTGGATCATGAACACTGAAGCTTTCTTT CSASDNPGWIMNTEAFF
few TRBJ2-7 TRBV20-1 - TGCAGTGCTAGCCCCGGCAGCGCAGTCTACGAGCAGTACTTC CSASPGSAVYEQYF
few TRBJ2-1 TRBV9 - TGTGTCAGCAGCCCGGAGGGGAGTGTGGGCAATGAGCAGTTCTTC CVSSPEGSVGNEQFF
- TRBJ2-1 TRBV21-1 - TGTGCCCTGACAGGCAGAGGCTCCTACAATGAGCAGTTCTTC CALTGRGSYNEQFF
- TRBJ2-3 TRBV18 TRBD1 TGTGCCAGCTCACCGACAGGGGGGGAAACAGATACGCAGTATTTT CASSPTGGETDTQYF
- TRBJ2-1 TRBV4-1 TRBD2 TGCGCCAGCAGCCAGTCACCTGTAGCGGGGCTAGACAATGAGCAGTTCTTC CASSQSPVAGLDNEQFF